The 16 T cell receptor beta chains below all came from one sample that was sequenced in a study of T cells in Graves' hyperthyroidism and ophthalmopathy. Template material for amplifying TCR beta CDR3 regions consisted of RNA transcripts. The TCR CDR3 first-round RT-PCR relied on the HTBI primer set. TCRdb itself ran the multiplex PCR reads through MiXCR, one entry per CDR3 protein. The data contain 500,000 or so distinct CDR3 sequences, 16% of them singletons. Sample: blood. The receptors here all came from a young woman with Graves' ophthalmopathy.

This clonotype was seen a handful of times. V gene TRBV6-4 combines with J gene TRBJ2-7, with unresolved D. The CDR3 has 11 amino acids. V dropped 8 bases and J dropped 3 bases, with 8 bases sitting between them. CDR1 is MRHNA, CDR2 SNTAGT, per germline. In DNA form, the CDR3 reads TGTGCCAGCTATCGCGGCTACGAGCAGTACTTC. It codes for CASYRGYEQYF.

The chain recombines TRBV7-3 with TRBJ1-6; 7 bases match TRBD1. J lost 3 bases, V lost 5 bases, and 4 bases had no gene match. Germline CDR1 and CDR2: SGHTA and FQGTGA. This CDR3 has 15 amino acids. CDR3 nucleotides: TGTGCCAGCAGCCAGGACAGGTTCTATAATTCACCCCTCCACTTT. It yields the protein CASSQDRFYNSPLHF.

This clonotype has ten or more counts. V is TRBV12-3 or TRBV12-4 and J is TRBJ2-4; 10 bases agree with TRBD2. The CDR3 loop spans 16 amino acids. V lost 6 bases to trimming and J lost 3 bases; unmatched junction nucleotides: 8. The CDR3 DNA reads TGTGCCAGCAGCTCTAGCGGGAGCGGGAGCAAAAACATTCAGTACTTC. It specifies CASSSSGSGSKNIQYF.

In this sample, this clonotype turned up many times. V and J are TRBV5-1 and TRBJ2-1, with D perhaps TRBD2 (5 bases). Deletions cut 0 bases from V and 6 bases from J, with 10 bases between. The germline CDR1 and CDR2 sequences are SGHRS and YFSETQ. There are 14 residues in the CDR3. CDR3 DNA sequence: TGCGCCAGCAGCTTGGACAGTCGGGGCAATGAGCAGTTCTTC. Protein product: CASSLDSRGNEQFF.

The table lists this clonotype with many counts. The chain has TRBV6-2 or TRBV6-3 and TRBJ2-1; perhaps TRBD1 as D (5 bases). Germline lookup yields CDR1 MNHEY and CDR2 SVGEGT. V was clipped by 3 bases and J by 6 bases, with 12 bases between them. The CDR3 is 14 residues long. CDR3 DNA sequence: TGTGCCAGCAGTTATATCCAGGGTCCCAATGAGCAGTTCTTC. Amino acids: CASSYIQGPNEQFF.

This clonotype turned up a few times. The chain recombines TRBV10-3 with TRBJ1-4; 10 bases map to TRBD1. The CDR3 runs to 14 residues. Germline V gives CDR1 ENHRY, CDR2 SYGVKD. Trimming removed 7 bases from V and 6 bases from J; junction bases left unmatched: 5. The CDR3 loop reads CAIKQGTGDEKLFF. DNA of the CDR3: TGTGCCATCAAGCAAGGGACAGGGGATGAAAAACTGTTTTTT.

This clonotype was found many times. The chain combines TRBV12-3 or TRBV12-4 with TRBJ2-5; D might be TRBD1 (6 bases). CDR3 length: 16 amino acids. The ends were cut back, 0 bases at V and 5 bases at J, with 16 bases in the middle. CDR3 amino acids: CASSLAPQGIKETQYF. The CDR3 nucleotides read TGTGCCAGCAGTTTAGCGCCCCAGGGGATCAAGGAGACCCAGTACTTC.

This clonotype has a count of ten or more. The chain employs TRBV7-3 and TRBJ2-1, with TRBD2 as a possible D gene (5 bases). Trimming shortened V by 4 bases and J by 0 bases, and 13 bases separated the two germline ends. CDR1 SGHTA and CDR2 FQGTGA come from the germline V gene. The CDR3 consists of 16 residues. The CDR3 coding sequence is TGTGCCAGCAGCTCAAAAGTAGGGAGCTCCTACAATGAGCAGTTCTTC. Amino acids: CASSSKVGSSYNEQFF.

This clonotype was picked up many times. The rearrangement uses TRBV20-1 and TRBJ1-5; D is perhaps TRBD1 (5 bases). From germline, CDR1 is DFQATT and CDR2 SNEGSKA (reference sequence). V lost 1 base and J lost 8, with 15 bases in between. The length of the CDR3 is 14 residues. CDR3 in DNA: TGCAGTGCTAGAGTCGGCAGGCCGGGGGAGCCCCAGCATTTT. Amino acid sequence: CSARVGRPGEPQHF.

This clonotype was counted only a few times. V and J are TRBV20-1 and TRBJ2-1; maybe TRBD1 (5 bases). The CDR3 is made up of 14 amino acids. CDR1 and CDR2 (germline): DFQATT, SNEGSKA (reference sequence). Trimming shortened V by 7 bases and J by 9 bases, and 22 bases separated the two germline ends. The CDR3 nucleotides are TGCAGTGTCGCGACCCTCCAGGGTGAATCTGAGCAGTTCTTC. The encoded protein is CSVATLQGESEQFF.

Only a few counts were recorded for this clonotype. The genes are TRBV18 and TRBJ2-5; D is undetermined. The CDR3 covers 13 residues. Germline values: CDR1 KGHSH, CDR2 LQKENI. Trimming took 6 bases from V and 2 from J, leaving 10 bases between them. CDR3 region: CASSPNPQETQYF. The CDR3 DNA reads TGTGCCAGCTCGCCTAACCCACAAGAGACCCAGTACTTC.

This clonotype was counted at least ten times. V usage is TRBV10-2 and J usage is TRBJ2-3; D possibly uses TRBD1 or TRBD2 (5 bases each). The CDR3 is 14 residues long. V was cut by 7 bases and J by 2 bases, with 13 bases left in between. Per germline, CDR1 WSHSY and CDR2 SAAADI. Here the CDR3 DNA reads TGCGCCAGCAAGGCAGGGAGCCTCACAGATACGCAGTATTTT. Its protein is CASKAGSLTDTQYF.

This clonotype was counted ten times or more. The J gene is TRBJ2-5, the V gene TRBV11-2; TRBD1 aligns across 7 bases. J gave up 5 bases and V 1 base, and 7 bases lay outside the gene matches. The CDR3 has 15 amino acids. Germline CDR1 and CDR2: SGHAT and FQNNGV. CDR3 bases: TGTGCCAGCAGCTTAGGGTTGAGGGGGCAGGAGACCCAGTACTTC. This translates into CASSLGLRGQETQYF.

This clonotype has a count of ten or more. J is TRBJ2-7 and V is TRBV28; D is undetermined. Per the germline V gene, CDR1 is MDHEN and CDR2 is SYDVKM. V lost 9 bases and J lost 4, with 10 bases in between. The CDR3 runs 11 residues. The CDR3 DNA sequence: TGTGCCAGTAAGTTCCATTACGAGCAGTACTTC. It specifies CASKFHYEQYF.

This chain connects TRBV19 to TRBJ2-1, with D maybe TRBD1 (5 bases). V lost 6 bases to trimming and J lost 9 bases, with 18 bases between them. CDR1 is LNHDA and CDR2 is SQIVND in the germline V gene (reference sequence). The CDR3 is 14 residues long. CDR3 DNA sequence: TGTGCCAGTAGCCAGATTTCAGGGCCAGGTGAGCAGTTCTTC. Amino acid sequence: CASSQISGPGEQFF.

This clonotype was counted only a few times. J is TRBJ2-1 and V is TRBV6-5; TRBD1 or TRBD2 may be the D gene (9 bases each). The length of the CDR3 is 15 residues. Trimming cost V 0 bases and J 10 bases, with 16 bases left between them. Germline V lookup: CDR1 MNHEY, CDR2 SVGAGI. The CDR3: CASSYSASGTGEQFF. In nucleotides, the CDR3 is TGTGCCAGCAGTTACTCGGCTAGCGGGACAGGGGAGCAGTTCTTC.